This T cell receptor (beta chain) was retrieved from a study of blood T cells in healthy people across ages. Germline CDR1 LGHNA, CDR2 YSLEER. Trimming shortened V by 0 bases and J by 2 bases, and 10 bases separated the two germline ends. This CDR3 region has 15 residues. This clonotype has just a few counts. With a J-beta primer mix and a sample-barcoded 5' primer, a second PCR ran about 7 to 12 cycles. TCRdb analysed the 5' RACE reads with MiXCR anew, one entry per CDR3 protein. The sample consists of about 800,000 distinct CDR3 sequences, more than 20% of them appearing once. In addition, the sample was reused for a study of T cells of mothers and their children. That paper notes: Second-PCR amplification with M1S added sample barcodes and 2-4 random nucleotides.

The sequence was obtained from a boy younger than 18 in good health. Source material: blood. This chain uses TRBV4-3 with TRBJ1-2, with a possible D match to TRBD1 (5 bases). CDR3 amino acids: CASSQDRWGNYGYTF. The CDR3 bases are TGCGCCAGCAGCCAAGATCGTTGGGGGAACTATGGCTACACCTTC.